These 28 T cell receptor beta chains originate from one sample sequenced in a study of T cells in Graves' hyperthyroidism and ophthalmopathy. Amplified TCR beta CDR3 regions came from RNA transcripts. A set of HTBI primers served as the primers for a first-round RT-PCR of the TCR CDR3. A single record per CDR3 protein comes from TCRdb applying MiXCR to the multiplex PCR reads. Seen here are some 510,000 distinct CDR3 sequences, 20% observed once, and the top ten hold around a quarter. Material: blood. Receptors were obtained from a man between 18 and 29 years old with Graves' hyperthyroidism.

The sample holds many counts of this clonotype. This chain uses TRBV2 with TRBJ1-5, with a tentative D call TRBD1 (6 bases). CDR3 size: 14 residues. CDR1 SNHLY and CDR2 FYNNEI come from the germline V gene. The V end lost 5 bases, the J end lost 3 bases, and 11 bases lay between the germline ends. CDR3 nucleotides: TGTGCCAGCAGTCGGGACAACTACAATCAGCCCCAGCATTTT. It is translated as CASSRDNYNQPQHF.

This clonotype was detected a few times. The genes are TRBV6-2 or TRBV6-3 and TRBJ2-3; 7 bases line up with TRBD1. Germline values: CDR1 MNHEY, CDR2 SVGEGT. This CDR3 is 17 amino acids long. J gave up 3 bases and V 5 bases, and 14 bases lay outside the gene matches. The CDR3 DNA reads as TGTGCCAGCAGTATACAGGGGTTAGGGGGTTATACAGATACGCAGTATTTT. Translating gives CASSIQGLGGYTDTQYF.

This clonotype was seen at least ten times. The chain couples TRBV7-2 to TRBJ2-7, with 10 bases lining up with TRBD1. There are 14 residues in the CDR3. Germline CDR1 and CDR2: SGHTA and FQGNSA. V trimming: 5 bases; J trimming: 6 bases; junction bases outside the gene matches: 7. Written as DNA, the CDR3 is TGTGCCAGCAGCGCCTGGACAGGGGGTGGCGAGCAGTACTTC. Translating it yields CASSAWTGGGEQYF.

At least ten counts were recorded for this clonotype. This sequence joins TRBV4-1 and TRBJ2-5; no clear D gene. The V end lost 4 bases, the J end lost 2 bases, and 11 bases lay between the germline ends. This CDR3 is built from 14 residues. CDR1 is MGHRA, CDR2 YSYEKL, per germline. CDR3 nucleotides: TGCGCCAGCAGCCTTGGGGTAGATCAAGAGACCCAGTACTTC. Its translation: CASSLGVDQETQYF.

The chain uses TRBV28 and TRBJ2-5; TRBD2 might be the D (6 bases). V lost 2 bases and J 4 bases, leaving 11 bases between the germline ends. Germline lookup yields CDR1 MDHEN and CDR2 SYDVKM. This CDR3 is 14 amino acids long. This CDR3 reads CASSLRMGGETQYF. The CDR3 coding sequence is TGTGCCAGCAGTTTACGGATGGGGGGAGAGACCCAGTACTTC. The full variable domain, in which reference TRBV28 and TRBJ2-5 provide the parts outside the CDR3, is DVKVTQSSRYLVKRTGEKVFLECVQDMDHENMFWYRQDPGLGLRLIYFSYDVKMKEKGDIPEGYSVSREKKERFSLILESASTNQTSMYLCASSLRMGGETQYFGPGTRLLVL.

A few counts support this clonotype. The chain recombines TRBV4-3 with TRBJ1-2; D unclear. V shed 0 bases and J shed 4 bases, with 12 bases lying between them. This CDR3 has 15 residues. Germline assignment: CDR1 LGHNA and CDR2 YSLEER. The CDR3: CASSQDHGRVYGYTF. The CDR3 region has the DNA TGCGCCAGCAGCCAAGATCATGGGAGGGTCTATGGCTACACCTTC.

This clonotype occurred many times. The chain combines TRBV24-1 with TRBJ2-2; no clear D gene. The CDR3 totals 14 residues. Germline assignment: CDR1 KGHDR and CDR2 SFDVKD. Deletions cut 0 bases from V and 3 bases from J, with 4 bases between. This chain's CDR3 is CATSDLSDTGELFF. The CDR3 DNA sequence: TGTGCCACCAGTGATTTGTCGGACACCGGGGAGCTGTTTTTT.

There are a few counts of this clonotype. Since the CDR3 does not end with the conserved phenylalanine or tryptophan, this likely comes from a read error. This chain joins TRBV20-1 and TRBJ1-1; possibly TRBD1 for D (6 bases). The CDR3 is 14 residues long. Trimming cost V 6 bases and J 4 bases, with 18 bases left between them. Germline CDR1 is DFQATT and CDR2 is SNEGSKA (reference sequence). CDR3 sequence (DNA): TGCAGTGCCCCACCCCCTCAGGGGCCCACTGAAGCTTTCTAT. Encoded protein: CSAPPPQGPTEAFY.

This clonotype was picked up many times. The chain joins TRBV9 to TRBJ1-2; D is possibly TRBD1 (6 bases). V was clipped by 3 bases and J by 1 base, with 22 bases between them. CDR3 length equals 18 residues. CDR1 is SGDLS, CDR2 YYNGEE, per germline. CDR3 loop: CASSASPGEARSNYGYTF. CDR3 sequence (DNA): TGTGCCAGCAGCGCTTCACCAGGGGAGGCACGTAGTAACTATGGCTACACCTTC. The whole variable domain, filled in from reference TRBV9 and TRBJ1-2, reads DSGVTQTPKHLITATGQRVTLRCSPRSGDLSVYWYQQSLDQGLQFLIQYYNGEERAKGNILERFSAQQFPDLHSELNLSSLELGDSALYFCASSASPGEARSNYGYTFGSGTRLTVV.

The V call is TRBV7-9, the J call TRBJ2-5; 7 bases fit TRBD1. V was pared by 4 bases and J by 4 bases, with 6 bases of the junction left unmatched. Germline CDR1 SEHNR, CDR2 FQNEAQ (reference sequence). The CDR3 is 14 amino acids. The CDR3 spells CASSYTGQLETQYF. CDR3 DNA: TGTGCCAGCAGCTATACGGGACAGTTAGAGACCCAGTACTTC.

This clonotype has ten or more counts. The rearrangement links TRBV30 to TRBJ1-1; TRBD1 might be the D (5 bases). The CDR3 totals 12 residues. CDR1 is GTSNPN, CDR2 SVGIG, per germline (reference sequence). Trimming removed 5 bases from V and 8 bases from J, with 15 bases in between. The CDR3 sequence: CAWGRGLIEAFF. CDR3 sequence (DNA): TGTGCCTGGGGACGGGGACTCATCGAAGCTTTCTTT.

This clonotype was found many times. Its ends do not fully match the called genes, so a read error is possible. This sequence joins TRBV28 and TRBJ2-4; 8 nucleotides line up with TRBD1. CDR1 and CDR2 (germline): MDHEN, SYDVKM. The CDR3 loop spans 14 amino acids. The CDR3 DNA is TGTGCCAGCAGTACGCAGGGGGCTTCAAACATTAAGTACTTC. This encodes CASSTQGASNIKYF. Based on the CDR3 plus reference TRBV28 and TRBJ2-4, the full variable domain is DVKVTQSSRYLVKRTGEKVFLECVQDMDHENMFWYRQDPGLGLRLIYFSYDVKMKEKGDIPEGYSVSREKKERFSLILESASTNQTSMYLCASSTQGASNIKYFGAGTRLSVL.

The CDR3 loop is CASFGRDRPYEQYF. The CDR3 DNA sequence: TGTGCCAGTTTTGGGCGGGACAGGCCTTACGAGCAGTACTTC. The rearrangement links TRBV27 to TRBJ2-7; 8 bases map to TRBD1. The V gene end was trimmed by 9 bases and the J gene end by 4 bases; junction bases not matched to a gene: 11. Looked up from germline, CDR1 is MNHEY and CDR2 is SMNVEV (reference sequence). The CDR3 runs 14 residues.

The chain employs TRBV6-1 and TRBJ2-5; no clear D. The CDR3 has 14 amino acids. CDR1 MNHNS and CDR2 SASEGT come from the germline V gene. V lost 2 bases and J lost 4, with 11 bases in between. CDR3: CASSELVRAETQYF. The CDR3 region has the DNA TGTGCCAGCAGTGAACTAGTTCGCGCAGAGACCCAGTACTTC.

There are many counts of this clonotype. The CDR3 loop is CASLPDRASYEQYF. The CDR3 DNA reads as TGTGCCTCCCTGCCGGACAGGGCGTCCTACGAGCAGTACTTC. The chain carries TRBV28 and TRBJ2-7, with 8 positions matching TRBD1. CDR1 is MDHEN and CDR2 is SYDVKM in the germline V gene. The CDR3 contains 14 residues. Germline trimming cut 11 bases from V and 1 base from J; bases unmatched to any gene: 10. The full variable domain, rest sourced from reference TRBV28 and TRBJ2-7, is DVKVTQSSRYLVKRTGEKVFLECVQDMDHENMFWYRQDPGLGLRLIYFSYDVKMKEKGDIPEGYSVSREKKERFSLILESASTNQTSMYLCASLPDRASYEQYFGPGTRLTVT.

In its sample, this clonotype was seen many times. The rearrangement links TRBV7-2 to TRBJ1-1; D remains unclear. V dropped 4 bases and J dropped 2 bases, with 14 bases sitting between them. This CDR3 has 15 amino acids. CDR1 SGHTA and CDR2 FQGNSA come from the germline V gene. CDR3 amino acids: CASSSDGWYNTEAFF. CDR3 in DNA: TGTGCCAGCAGCTCCGACGGCTGGTATAACACTGAAGCTTTCTTT.

This clonotype has a single count. The chain combines TRBV11-3 with TRBJ2-7; 7 bases match TRBD1. Per the germline V gene, CDR1 is SGHNT and CDR2 is YENEEA. The CDR3 spans 13 residues. The V segment lost 5 bases and the J segment 5 bases; nucleotides outside the gene matches: 6. The CDR3 spells CASSPPTGNEQYF. Written as DNA, the CDR3 is TGTGCCAGCAGCCCCCCGACAGGGAACGAGCAGTACTTC.

This clonotype was seen ten or more times. The rearrangement uses TRBV6-1 and TRBJ1-3, with 7 bases fitting TRBD1. The CDR3 length is 13 residues. V dropped 8 bases and J dropped 7; count of bases not matched to a gene: 8. Per germline, CDR1 MNHNS and CDR2 SASEGT. The CDR3 coding sequence is TGTGCCAGCTGGACAGGCCCTTGGAACACCATATATTTT. This translates into CASWTGPWNTIYF.

V is TRBV24-1 and J is TRBJ1-6; the D is unclear. This CDR3 comprises 17 residues. V lost 4 bases to trimming and J lost 8 bases, with 20 bases between them. Germline CDR1 is KGHDR and CDR2 is SFDVKD. The CDR3 loop is CATSELAPIQFDSPLHF. CDR3 nucleotide sequence: TGTGCCACCAGTGAACTAGCTCCGATTCAGTTCGATTCACCCCTCCACTTT.

This clonotype has only a few counts. The V call is TRBV24-1, the J call TRBJ2-2; TRBD1 or TRBD2 may be the D gene (5 bases each). Germline V gene sequence: CDR1 KGHDR, CDR2 SFDVKD. The CDR3 is made up of 13 amino acids. Trimming cost V 9 bases and J 4 bases, with 11 bases left between them. Here the CDR3 reads CATRRGATGELFF. DNA of the CDR3: TGTGCCACCCGCAGAGGGGCCACCGGGGAGCTGTTTTTT.

This clonotype was detected many times. V gene TRBV28 combines with J gene TRBJ2-4; D gene unclear. Germline loops: CDR1 MDHEN, CDR2 SYDVKM. Deletions cut 6 bases from V and 8 bases from J, with 8 bases between. The CDR3 runs to 11 residues. The CDR3 is CASSSRDIQYF. In DNA form, the CDR3 reads TGTGCCAGCAGCAGCCGTGACATTCAGTACTTC.

This clonotype has a count of ten or more. The genes are TRBV28 and TRBJ2-5, with TRBD1 identical over 8 bases. Trimming took 6 bases from V and 4 from J; bases not matched to a gene: 7. Per the germline V gene, CDR1 is MDHEN and CDR2 is SYDVKM. There are 14 residues in the CDR3. The CDR3 DNA follows: TGTGCCAGCAGCTCCAGGGGGCTCATAGAGACCCAGTACTTC. Translated, it gives CASSSRGLIETQYF.

This clonotype was counted between two and nine times. The V call is TRBV7-6, the J call TRBJ1-1; D remains unclear. This CDR3 contains 17 residues. CDR1 SGHVS and CDR2 FNYEAQ come from the germline V gene. V was trimmed by 1 base and J by 5 bases, leaving 20 bases between them. The CDR3 spells CASSLGAEGWVITEAFF. CDR3 DNA: TGTGCCAGCAGCTTAGGGGCGGAAGGCTGGGTGATTACTGAAGCTTTCTTT.

The chain links TRBV29-1 to TRBJ2-5; D perhaps matches TRBD1 (6 bases). This CDR3 has 12 amino acids. From germline, CDR1 is SQVTM and CDR2 ANQGSEA. Trimming removed 5 bases at V and 3 bases at J, with 10 bases between. The CDR3 DNA reads TGCAGCGTTAAGACAGGTGAAGAGACCCAGTACTTC. It translates to CSVKTGEETQYF.

This clonotype was seen repeatedly, ten times or more. Its ends do not fully match the called genes, so a read error is possible. This chain connects TRBV4-1 to TRBJ2-5; 7 nucleotides match TRBD2. There are 13 residues in the CDR3. Looked up from germline, CDR1 is MGHRA and CDR2 is YSYEKL. Written as DNA, the CDR3 is TGTGCCAGCAGCTTGGGAGGGCGGGAGACCCAGTACTTC. Protein sequence: CASSLGGRETQYF.

CDR3 loop: CASSLSPRSYGYTF. DNA for the CDR3: TGTGCCAGTAGCCTTTCGCCCCGGTCCTATGGCTACACCTTC. The J gene is TRBJ1-2, the V gene TRBV19; no reliable D call. Germline V gives CDR1 LNHDA, CDR2 SQIVND (reference sequence). V was cut by 6 bases and J by 4 bases, with 15 bases left in between. The CDR3 totals 14 residues.

This clonotype was seen many times. The J gene is TRBJ2-7, the V gene TRBV12-3 or TRBV12-4; a weak D match, TRBD1 (6 bases). The CDR3 spans 16 residues. V was shortened by 7 bases and J by 1 base, with 20 bases between the two germline ends. Written as DNA, the CDR3 is TGTGCCAGCACTCGGTCGCAGGGGTGGAGGTCCTACGAGCAGTACTTC. Translation gives CASTRSQGWRSYEQYF.

The V gene is TRBV12-3 or TRBV12-4, the J gene TRBJ1-1, with D possibly TRBD1 on 5 matching bases. The length of the CDR3 is 13 residues. Trimming took 2 bases from V and 10 from J, leaving 14 bases between them. The CDR3 DNA reads TGTGCCAGCAGTTTAACAGGCCAGCGACGAGCTTTCTTT. Protein sequence: CASSLTGQRRAFF.